This passage covers 2 T cell receptor beta chains from one sample sequenced in a study of shared clonotypes between healthy human individuals. Method: immunoSEQ multiplex PCR; TCRdb's copy keeps in-frame clones and lacks some. The sample consists of over a million clones, 70% to 80% of them appearing once. The sequencing input was memory CD4+ T cells from PBMCs. The subset denotes: CD45RA-negative fraction. All receptors come from a man aged 18 to 35 in good health. Some clones in this sample may be carry-over from other donors' samples.

V is TRBV5-1 and J is TRBJ2-3; a possible D gene is TRBD2 (7 bases). Germline CDR1 and CDR2: SGHRS and YFSETQ. The ends were cut back, 3 bases at V and 2 bases at J, with 22 bases in the middle. The CDR3 consists of 18 residues. This CDR3 reads CASSSPPRRGAYTDTQYF. The CDR3 coding sequence is TGCGCCAGCAGCTCGCCGCCGCGTCGGGGGGCCTACACAGATACGCAGTATTTT.

The chain links TRBV29-1 to TRBJ2-5, with no clear D. The better agreement between TRBJ2-7 and the DNA end casts doubt on the J call. This CDR3 is 13 amino acids long. Germline assignment: CDR1 SQVTM and CDR2 ANQGSEA. Here the CDR3 DNA reads TGCAGCGTTTCCCACGGGCAGACCTACGAGCAGTACTTC. This codes for CSVSHGQTYEQYF.